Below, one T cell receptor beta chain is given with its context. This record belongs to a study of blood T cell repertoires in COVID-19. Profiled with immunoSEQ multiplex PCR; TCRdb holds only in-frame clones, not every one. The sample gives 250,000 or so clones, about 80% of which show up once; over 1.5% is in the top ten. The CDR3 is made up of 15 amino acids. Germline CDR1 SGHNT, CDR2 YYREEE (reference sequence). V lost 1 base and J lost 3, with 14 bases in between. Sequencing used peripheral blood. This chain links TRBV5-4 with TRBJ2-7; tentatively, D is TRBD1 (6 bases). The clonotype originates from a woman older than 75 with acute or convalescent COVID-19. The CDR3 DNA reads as TGTGCCAGCAGCTTGAGTGGGACACTTGGCTACGAGCAGTACTTC. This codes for CASSLSGTLGYEQYF.